This T cell receptor (beta chain) comes out of a study of T cells in Graves' hyperthyroidism and ophthalmopathy (dated by TCRdb to about 2019). Regarding the complete study: Peripheral blood was collected at initial diagnosis, before any treatment. To identify TCR V-J signatures that set the groups apart, the researchers used a discovery cohort of more than 95 patients, made up of 40 to 45 with Graves' ophthalmopathy and about 55 with stable Graves' hyperthyroidism. For training and testing, the 80 to 100 patients in the discovery cohort were randomly divided in a 7:3 ratio. After blood sampling, hyperthyroidism patients were treated with methimazole at a starting dose of 30 mg daily, and ophthalmopathy patients were treated with high-dose intravenous methylprednisolone. Thyroid tissue and blood T-cell repertoires from six Graves' hyperthyroidism patients were also compared in the study. An independent validation cohort of some 18 hyperthyroidism patients and some 15 patients who later progressed to ophthalmopathy tested prospective prediction of ophthalmopathy. TCR Vbeta CDR3 sequencing of 135 peripheral blood samples (under 45 ophthalmopathy, 75 to 85 hyperthyroidism and approximately 17 progressor patients) is reported in the paper. Here is what the overall study found, with its caveats: In validation, the model predicted progression to ophthalmopathy a median of 6.5 months before onset, with roughly 70% sensitivity and 72.22% specificity. Sample size was not statistically predetermined, and investigators were not blinded to group allocation. A model built on a 13 V-J signature distinguished ophthalmopathy from stable hyperthyroidism, reaching 85% to 90% sensitivity and 81% to 83% specificity in cross-validation and 80%/75% in testing. Most expanded thyroid clonotypes (frequency above 0.001) were also detected in blood, suggesting blood repertoires may reflect thyroid immune responses.

A patient counted as having stable Graves' hyperthyroidism if no progression to ophthalmopathy occurred over 18 months of follow-up. Hyperthyroidism patients were newly diagnosed, with disease duration under 2 months, and aged 18 to 65 years. Patients with uncontrolled infections, other autoimmune diseases, pregnancy or lactation were excluded. Diagnoses relied on clinical symptoms, serum thyroxine and TRAb, thyroid ultrasound and orbital computed tomography. PBMCs were isolated from 7.5 to 10 ml of fresh peripheral blood by Ficoll-Paque density gradient centrifugation. Trizol reagent was used to extract total RNA, and RNA quality was then checked on an Agilent 2100 Bioanalyzer. In regard to this clonotype: Its antigen specificity is not known. Mismatch with germline at one junction end may stem from a read error.

The TCR beta CDR3 regions were amplified from RNA transcripts. The first round of RT-PCR for the TCR CDR3 was performed with the HTBI primer set and the Qiagen OneStep RT-PCR kit. Libraries were constructed in a second round of multiplex PCR, after which size selection and purification were carried out. The libraries were sequenced on an Illumina HiSeq2000 using paired-end 100 bp reads. In the authors' own workflow: Raw data were processed with SOAPnuke, discarding reads with adapters, uncalled bases, mean Phred below 15, or no exact constant-primer or identifier match. COPE v1.2.5 was used to merge the high-quality paired reads, and each unique nucleotide sequence was defined as a clonotype. MiTCR v1.1 was used to align the clonotypes against IMGT TRBV, TRBD and TRBJ reference segments. The analysis was restricted to V-J combinations with a frequency above 0.0001, which together covered about 99% of the repertoires. A TCS score was defined as the ratio of F50 (clonal expansion) to E x V (chaos), with BLOSUM62-based TCRdist applied between CDR3 peptides within each V-J. Welch's t-statistics and random forest reduced roughly 500 V-J features to 10 to 15, which were used in a naive Bayes classifier (R e1071). Using fastp trimming at Q25 and MiXCR clonotype assembly, TCRdb reanalyzed the public sequencing data and kept in-frame beta chains. Every CDR3 protein is listed once, alongside the most common genes and DNA of its rows. These V and J calls derive from TCRdb rather than the authors' analysis. The sample has about 480,000 distinct CDR3 sequences on record, around 15% of them singletons. The ten top clones hold around a sixth of the sample.

CDR1 and CDR2, per the germline V gene, are MDHEN and SYDVKM. The CDR3 numbers 16 residues from cysteine through phenylalanine. Left in the record is the CDR3 DNA by itself, 48 bases read in frame from the first base. This receptor chain uses TRBV28 and TRBJ1-6; the best D guess is TRBD1, with 6 bases matching. The origin of this receptor is a woman aged 18-29 years with Graves' hyperthyroidism. Material: blood. In nucleotides, the sequence is TGTGCCGGCAGTTTAGGGGGGGGGGCTAGTATTTCACCCCTCCACTTT. It codes for CAGSLGGGASISPLHF.